This record covers a single T cell receptor beta chain. What it recognizes is unknown. The data are from a study of shared clonotypes between healthy human individuals. Whole-study results and caveats: Sequencing depth was predicted to influence how clonotypes are shared among donors. Rarefaction revealed incomplete sorted-subset sequencing despite large depth.

Once extracted for a subset, genomic DNA was divided evenly among several immunoSEQ plates. Assay used: immunoSEQ multiplex PCR; TCRdb lists only in-frame clones, some missing. The sample holds 2 million to 2.5 million clones, 80% to 95% seen once. The CDR3 is 17 amino acids. Trimming removed 2 bases at V and 0 bases at J, with 17 bases between. Germline V gene data show CDR1 as GTSNPN and CDR2 as SVGIG (reference sequence). This chain joins TRBV30 and TRBJ1-5, with D unresolved. This clonotype originated in a man between 18 and 35 years old in good health. Some clones in this sample may be carry-over from other donors' samples. What was sequenced was naive CD4+ T cells from PBMCs. The subset: CD45RA+ positively selected. DNA of the CDR3: TGTGCCTGGAGTAGGTCGCGGACTGACAATAGCAATCAGCCCCAGCATTTT. As protein: CAWSRSRTDNSNQPQHF.